This is a list of T cell receptor beta chains from one sample in a study of shared T cell receptors in the human thymus. Libraries were prepared by immunoSEQ multiplex PCR; TCRdb keeps only in-frame clonotypes and omits some of them. This table has 500,000 to 550,000 clones, roughly 74% appearing once. This sample was shared with a second study, whose subject was human thymus T cells.

Sequenced: thymocytes. The receptors derive from a boy under two years old with a congenital heart defect. Each CDR3 is given with its conserved first and last residue. A D gene is named only where the DNA matches it firmly. For some rows the clone size is stated as once, few or many, or as a class when expanded; others skip it.

j_gene: TRBJ2-7
abundance: -
d_gene: -
v_gene: TRBV4-3
CDR3nt: TGCGCCAGCAGCCTCAGAAGAGGGGGAAAAACTACGGGCGAGCAGTACTTC
CDR3aa: CASSLRRGGKTTGEQYF

j_gene: TRBJ1-2
abundance: -
d_gene: -
v_gene: TRBV11-3
CDR3nt: TGTGCCAGCAGCTCCTTGCCGGGAGGGGAGAATGGCTACACCTTC
CDR3aa: CASSSLPGGENGYTF

j_gene: TRBJ2-2
abundance: -
d_gene: -
v_gene: TRBV19
CDR3nt: TGTGCCAGTAGTTGGCCGGGGAACACCGGGGAGCTGTTTTTT
CDR3aa: CASSWPGNTGELFF

j_gene: TRBJ2-7
abundance: -
d_gene: -
v_gene: TRBV11-2
CDR3nt: TGTGCCAGCAGCTTAATAGAGTCTACCTACGAGCAGTACTTC
CDR3aa: CASSLIESTYEQYF

j_gene: TRBJ2-2
abundance: -
d_gene: TRBD2
v_gene: TRBV5-6
CDR3nt: TGTGCCAGCAGCTTGTGGACTAGCGGGCGCACCGGGGAGCTGTTTTTT
CDR3aa: CASSLWTSGRTGELFF

j_gene: TRBJ1-5
abundance: -
d_gene: -
v_gene: TRBV2
CDR3nt: TGTGCCGGAAGCCAGGGGATCGGGGATCAGCCCCAGCATTTT
CDR3aa: CAGSQGIGDQPQHF

j_gene: TRBJ2-7
abundance: -
d_gene: TRBD2
v_gene: TRBV10-1
CDR3nt: TGCGCCAGCAGTGAGTCGACGGGGGGACTAGCAGTTTCCTACGAGCAGTACTTC
CDR3aa: CASSESTGGLAVSYEQYF

j_gene: TRBJ1-5
abundance: -
d_gene: -
v_gene: TRBV18
CDR3nt: TGTGCCAGCTCGCCTACTACAGGCCCCAATCAGCCCCAGCATTTT
CDR3aa: CASSPTTGPNQPQHF

j_gene: TRBJ2-1
abundance: -
d_gene: TRBD2
v_gene: TRBV5-6
CDR3nt: TGTGCCAGCAGCTGGGGGACTACCAAGTACAATGAGCAGTTCTTC
CDR3aa: CASSWGTTKYNEQFF

j_gene: TRBJ2-2
abundance: -
d_gene: TRBD2
v_gene: TRBV4-1
CDR3nt: TGCGCCAGCAGCCCAGGGAAACTAGCGCCCGAGGACACCGGGGAGCTGTTTTTT
CDR3aa: CASSPGKLAPEDTGELFF

j_gene: TRBJ2-7
abundance: once
d_gene: TRBD2
v_gene: TRBV6-1
CDR3nt: TGTGCCGGTGGGACTAGCGGGAGCCACGAGCAGTACTTC
CDR3aa: CAGGTSGSHEQYF

j_gene: TRBJ2-1
abundance: once
d_gene: -
v_gene: TRBV30
CDR3nt: TGTGCCTGGAGAGCCCGACTAGGACCCCTCTACAATGAGCAGTTCTTC
CDR3aa: CAWRARLGPLYNEQFF

j_gene: TRBJ2-7
abundance: once
d_gene: TRBD2
v_gene: TRBV4-3
CDR3nt: TGCGCCAGCAGCCAAGCCGGAGCGGGAGGGGGGGTGCAGTACTTC
CDR3aa: CASSQAGAGGGVQYF

j_gene: TRBJ2-1
abundance: -
d_gene: TRBD2
v_gene: TRBV2
CDR3nt: TGTGCCAGCAGTGAAGCGCCCCGTCTAGCGGGAAGGCATGAGCAGTTCTTC
CDR3aa: CASSEAPRLAGRHEQFF

j_gene: TRBJ2-1
abundance: few
d_gene: TRBD2
v_gene: TRBV10-1
CDR3nt: TGCGCCAGCAAAGTACCGGGACTAGCGGGGGGGGAGCAGTTCTTC
CDR3aa: CASKVPGLAGGEQFF

j_gene: TRBJ2-1
abundance: few
d_gene: -
v_gene: TRBV15
CDR3nt: TGTGCCACCAGCAGAGATCAGGGGGGCCGGGAGCAGTTCTTC
CDR3aa: CATSRDQGGREQFF

j_gene: TRBJ2-1
abundance: -
d_gene: TRBD2
v_gene: TRBV7-2
CDR3nt: TGTGCCAGCAGCCCTCGCGGGAGATACAATGAGCAGTTCTTC
CDR3aa: CASSPRGRYNEQFF

j_gene: TRBJ2-2
abundance: -
d_gene: TRBD1
v_gene: TRBV27
CDR3nt: TGTGCCAGCAGTCCTAGGACAGGGATAGCCCCGAACACCGGGGAGCTGTTTTTT
CDR3aa: CASSPRTGIAPNTGELFF

j_gene: TRBJ2-7
abundance: -
d_gene: TRBD2
v_gene: TRBV2
CDR3nt: TGTGCCAGCACACTAAGCGGGAGCTACGAGCAGTACTTC
CDR3aa: CASTLSGSYEQYF

j_gene: TRBJ1-2
abundance: -
d_gene: -
v_gene: TRBV6-1
CDR3nt: TGTGCCAGCAGGAACACCACCCACAATGGCTACACCTTC
CDR3aa: CASRNTTHNGYTF

j_gene: TRBJ2-7
abundance: -
d_gene: TRBD2
v_gene: TRBV10-2
CDR3nt: TGCGCCAGCAGTGAATGGGACTATTACGAGCAGTACTTC
CDR3aa: CASSEWDYYEQYF

j_gene: TRBJ2-7
abundance: -
d_gene: TRBD1
v_gene: TRBV2
CDR3nt: TGTGCCAGCACCCGGACAGGGATGGTCGAGCAGTACTTC
CDR3aa: CASTRTGMVEQYF

j_gene: TRBJ2-6
abundance: few
d_gene: TRBD2
v_gene: TRBV10-3
CDR3nt: TGTGCCATCAGTGGGGCAGGGATGGTCGCGGGAGGACCCAACTCTGGGGCCAACGTCCTGACTTTC
CDR3aa: CAISGAGMVAGGPNSGANVLTF